A selection of T cell receptor beta chains follows, all from one sample in a study of blood T cell repertoires in COVID-19. TCRdb keeps only in-frame clones here, not all; method: immunoSEQ multiplex PCR. The data contain some 350,000 clones, around 90% of them singletons. The sample taken for sequencing was peripheral blood. All receptors come from a man younger than 35 with active or convalescent COVID-19. The CDR3 runs from the conserved cysteine through the conserved F or W. A D gene is named only where the DNA matches it firmly. Rows give clone size only sometimes, using once, few, many, or a class for an expanded clone.

>TRBD2|-|TRBJ2-3|TRBV12-5
TGTGCTAGTGGTTTGTTTGCGGGAGGCCTCGGAGATACGCAGTATTTT
CASGLFAGGLGDTQYF
>-|-|TRBJ1-2|TRBV7-2
TGTGCCAGCAGCTCCCGGTTATATGGCTACACCTTC
CASSSRLYGYTF
>TRBD2|-|TRBJ2-2|TRBV6-5
TGTGCCAGCAGAGAGCGGGAGGGGCAGACCGGGGAGCTGTTTTTT
CASREREGQTGELFF
>-|-|TRBJ2-7|TRBV19
TGTGCCAGTAGTACCCATGGGGGCCGGGGTTACGAGCAGTACTTC
CASSTHGGRGYEQYF
>-|-|TRBJ1-3|TRBV3-1/TRBV3-2
TGTGCCAGCAGCGGGGGGGAATCTGGAAACACCATATATTTT
CASSGGESGNTIYF
>-|-|TRBJ1-3|TRBV15
TGTGCCACCAGCAGAGATCTGGGAGGGGGAAACACCATATATTTT
CATSRDLGGGNTIYF
>-|-|TRBJ1-2|TRBV6-2/TRBV6-3
TGTGCCAGCAGTTTAACAACTAACTATGGCTACACCTTC
CASSLTTNYGYTF
>TRBD2|few|TRBJ2-1|TRBV6-4
TGTGCCAGCAGACCCAATCCTAGCGGGGGTTACAATGAGCAGTTCTTC
CASRPNPSGGYNEQFF
>TRBD1|many|TRBJ1-1|TRBV9
TGTGCCAGCAGTTCCGTCCCCGGGACAGGAGTTGAAGCTTTCTTT
CASSSVPGTGVEAFF
>-|-|TRBJ1-1|TRBV2
TGTGCCAGCAGTGAAGTTCCAGGGGTGGCCACTGAAGCTTTCTTT
CASSEVPGVATEAFF
>-|-|TRBJ2-5|TRBV9
TGTGCCAGCAGTAACCAAGAGACCCAGTACTTC
CASSNQETQYF
>TRBD1|-|TRBJ1-5|TRBV4-3
TGCGCCAGCAGCCAAGCACAGGGGGGGGATCAGCCCCAGCATTTT
CASSQAQGGDQPQHF
>-|many|TRBJ1-5|TRBV19
TGTGCCAGTAGTATTACACCATATAGCAATCAGCCCCAGCATTTT
CASSITPYSNQPQHF
>TRBD2|-|TRBJ2-2|TRBV7-2
TGTGCCAGCAGCTTAGAGCCGCCCTGGACTAGCGGGGGAGGCGGGGAGCTGTTTTTT
CASSLEPPWTSGGGGELFF
>-|-|TRBJ2-5|TRBV4-2
TGTGCCAGCAGCCAGGGAGCCGGTGGGGAAGAGACCCAGTACTTC
CASSQGAGGEETQYF
>TRBD1|-|TRBJ2-1|TRBV27
TGTGCCAGCACCCCTGGCTGGACAGGGGGCCACAATGAGCAGTTCTTC
CASTPGWTGGHNEQFF
>-|-|TRBJ1-5|TRBV5-6
TGTGCCAGCAGCCCCTGGGGACAAAGGGGTGGCAATCAGCCCCAGCATTTT
CASSPWGQRGGNQPQHF
>TRBD1|-|TRBJ2-5|TRBV7-2
TGTGCCAGCAGCCCAGGGACAGGGGAGACCCAGTACTTC
CASSPGTGETQYF
>TRBD2|-|TRBJ2-5|TRBV27
TGTGCCAGCAAGGAAAGCGGGATCGGGGAGACCCAGTACTTC
CASKESGIGETQYF
>TRBD2|-|TRBJ2-5|TRBV7-9
TGTGCCAACACGAATTCTAGCGGGGGCCCAGGGACCCAGTACTTC
CANTNSSGGPGTQYF
>TRBD1|-|TRBJ2-4|TRBV3-1/TRBV3-2
TGTGCCAGCAGCTCTACAGGGGTGAACATTCAGTACTTC
CASSSTGVNIQYF
>-|-|TRBJ2-3|TRBV7-2
TGTGCCAGCAGCTACTTAGCGGCTAGCACAGATACGCAGTATTTT
CASSYLAASTDTQYF
>-|-|TRBJ1-6|TRBV11-1
TGTGCCAGCAGCGCAGGGTTTGATTCACCCCTCCACTTT
CASSAGFDSPLHF
>TRBD2|-|TRBJ2-1|TRBV6-5
TGTGCCAGCAGTTCTTGGTCCAGCGGGGATTTCAATGAGCAGTTCTTC
CASSSWSSGDFNEQFF
>-|-|TRBJ1-4|TRBV15
TGTGCCACCAGCAGAGATCTCGCGGGGAGGGACCCAACTAATGAAAAACTGTTTTTT
CATSRDLAGRDPTNEKLFF
>-|-|TRBJ2-7|TRBV21-1
TGTTTCAGCCAAGGGCGGGAAGCGGGTTACTCCTACGAGCAGTACTTC
CFSQGREAGYSYEQYF
>TRBD2|-|TRBJ2-3|TRBV4-2
TGTGCCAGCAGCCAAGTGCTAGCGGATAGCACAGATACGCAGTATTTT
CASSQVLADSTDTQYF
>-|-|TRBJ1-1|TRBV6-5
TGTGCCAGCAGTTACCGGGCCAGGGCCCAACCTGAAGCTTTCTTT
CASSYRARAQPEAFF
>-|once|TRBJ1-5|TRBV28
TGTGCCAGCAGTTTTAGGCCCCAGCATTTT
CASSFRPQHF
>-|-|TRBJ1-5|TRBV28
TGTGCCAGCAGCCTGATGACACTGAGCAATCAGCCCCAGCATTTT
CASSLMTLSNQPQHF
>-|-|TRBJ2-1|TRBV7-2
TGTGCCAGCAGCTTAGTTCGCAATGAGCAGTTCTTC
CASSLVRNEQFF
>TRBD2|-|TRBJ2-7|TRBV20-1
TGCAGTGCTAGTAGAACTAGCGGGGGGCCGATGTACGAGCAGTACTTC
CSASRTSGGPMYEQYF
>TRBD2|-|TRBJ2-1|TRBV27
TGTGCCAGCAGTTCGGGACTAGCGGGACTCTACAATGAGCAGTTCTTC
CASSSGLAGLYNEQFF
>-|-|TRBJ2-7|TRBV5-1
TGCGCCAGCAGCGATCGCGGGACAGCCTCCTACGAGCAGTACTTC
CASSDRGTASYEQYF
>TRBD1|once|TRBJ1-2|TRBV19
TGTGCCAGTAGTATAGATTACAGGGGACTGGCGAGCGGCTACACCTTC
CASSIDYRGLASGYTF
>-|-|TRBJ2-1|TRBV11-1
TGTGCCAGCAGCCCTCGCAGGGGGGATTACAATGAGCAGTTCTTC
CASSPRRGDYNEQFF
>TRBD1|-|TRBJ1-1|TRBV19
TGTGCCAGTAGTCCTAACTACAGGGGTAAACCGTCAGAAGCTTTCTTT
CASSPNYRGKPSEAFF
>-|-|TRBJ2-7|TRBV28
TGTGCCAGCACGCCTGGAGCAGGGGAATCCTACGAGCAGTACTTC
CASTPGAGESYEQYF
>TRBD1|-|TRBJ2-2|TRBV19
TGTGCCACACAGACAGGGATGGTGGCCGGGGAGCTGTTTTTT
CATQTGMVAGELFF
>TRBD1|-|TRBJ1-1|TRBV6-5
TGTGCCAGCAGTAAAACAGGGGGGAACACTGAAGCTTTCTTT
CASSKTGGNTEAFF
>-|-|TRBJ2-2|TRBV27
TGTGCCAGCAGTCCCAGGCACGCGAACACCGGGGAGCTGTTTTTT
CASSPRHANTGELFF
>-|-|TRBJ1-6|TRBV6-5
TGTGCCAGCAGTCCCGGAGGTGATAATTCACCCCTCCACTTT
CASSPGGDNSPLHF
>-|-|TRBJ2-7|TRBV28
TGTGCCAGCAGTTTGGGCCTAGAGCAGTACTTC
CASSLGLEQYF
>TRBD2|-|TRBJ2-2|TRBV5-1
TGCGCCAGCAGCTTGTTTGCGGGGGGGCCCGGGGAGCTGTTTTTT
CASSLFAGGPGELFF
>-|-|TRBJ1-5|TRBV6-2/TRBV6-3
TGTGCCAGCAGTTACCCATACTCTACCCCGGGTAGCAATCAGCCCCAGCATTTT
CASSYPYSTPGSNQPQHF
>-|-|TRBJ1-3|TRBV28
TGTGCCAGCAGTCCATTCGACAGCTCTGGAAACACCATATATTTT
CASSPFDSSGNTIYF
>-|-|TRBJ1-2|TRBV6-2/TRBV6-3
TGTGCCAGCAGTTCCCAAGGCAGGGGTCGCGGTGGCTACACCTTC
CASSSQGRGRGGYTF
>-|once|TRBJ1-4|TRBV18
TGTGCCAGCTCACAGAACAGAGCAACTAATGAAAAACTGTTTTTT
CASSQNRATNEKLFF
>TRBD1|-|TRBJ1-5|TRBV6-5
TGTGCCAGCAGTTCGGACAGGGGAAGTCAGCCCCAGCATTTT
CASSSDRGSQPQHF
>TRBD1|once|TRBJ1-6|TRBV5-1
TGCGCCAGCAGCGGGGGACAGTATAATTCACCCCTCCACTTT
CASSGGQYNSPLHF
>-|-|TRBJ1-1|TRBV12-2
TGTGCAAGTCGCTTAGGGCCTGGACAGGGGAGTACTGAAGCTTTCTTT
CASRLGPGQGSTEAFF
>-|-|TRBJ1-5|TRBV19
TGTGCCAGTAGCGACACAGCCCGGGGTCAGCCCCAGCATTTT
CASSDTARGQPQHF
>TRBD1|-|TRBJ1-1|TRBV28
TGTGCCAGCAGTGGAGGGACAGTGGTAGAAGCTTTCTTT
CASSGGTVVEAFF
>-|few|TRBJ1-6|TRBV9
TGTGCCAGCAGCGAAGGTTCAAGGGGTGACGATTCACCCCTCCACTTT
CASSEGSRGDDSPLHF
>-|-|TRBJ2-2|TRBV24-1
TGTGCCACCGAACTAGGTGGCGCGAAATCCGGGGAGCTGTTTTTT
CATELGGAKSGELFF
>-|-|TRBJ2-2|TRBV4-2
TGTGCCAGCAGCCAAGAGATCGGGGGAGCGAACACCGGGGAGCTGTTTTTT
CASSQEIGGANTGELFF
>TRBD1|few|TRBJ1-5|TRBV24-1
TGTGCCACCAGTGACCCTACAGGGGGCAATCAGCCCCAGCATTTT
CATSDPTGGNQPQHF
>-|-|TRBJ1-2|TRBV19
TGTGCCAGTAAAACAGGACCTAACTATGGCTACACCTTC
CASKTGPNYGYTF
>-|-|TRBJ1-4|TRBV7-2
TGTGCCAGCAGCTTAGCGTGGGGGGGGGAAAAACTGTTTTTT
CASSLAWGGEKLFF